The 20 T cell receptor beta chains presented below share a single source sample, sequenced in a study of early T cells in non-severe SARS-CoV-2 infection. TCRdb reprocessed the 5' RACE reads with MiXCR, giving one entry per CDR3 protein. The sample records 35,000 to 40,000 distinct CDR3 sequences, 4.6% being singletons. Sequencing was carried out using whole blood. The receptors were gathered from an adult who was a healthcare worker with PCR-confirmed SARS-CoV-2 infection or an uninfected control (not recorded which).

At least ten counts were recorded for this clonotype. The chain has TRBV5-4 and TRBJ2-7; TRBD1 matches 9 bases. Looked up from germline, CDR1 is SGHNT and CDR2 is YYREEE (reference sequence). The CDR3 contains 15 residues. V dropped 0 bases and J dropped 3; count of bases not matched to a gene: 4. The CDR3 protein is CASSLDGTGIYEQYF. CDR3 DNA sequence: TGTGCCAGCAGCTTGGACGGGACAGGGATCTACGAGCAGTACTTC. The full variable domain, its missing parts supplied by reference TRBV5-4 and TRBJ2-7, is ETGVTQSPTHLIKTRGQQVTLRCSSQSGHNTVSWYQQALGQGPQFIFQYYREEENGRGNFPPRFSGLQFPNYSSELNVNALELDDSALYLCASSLDGTGIYEQYFGPGTRLTVT.

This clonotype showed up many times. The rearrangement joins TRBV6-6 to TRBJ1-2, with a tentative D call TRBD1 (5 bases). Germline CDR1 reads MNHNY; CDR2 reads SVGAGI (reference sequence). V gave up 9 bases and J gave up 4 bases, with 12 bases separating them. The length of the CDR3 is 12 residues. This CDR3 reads CASSRDPYGYTF. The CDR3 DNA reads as TGTGCCAGTTCCAGGGACCCCTATGGCTACACCTTC.

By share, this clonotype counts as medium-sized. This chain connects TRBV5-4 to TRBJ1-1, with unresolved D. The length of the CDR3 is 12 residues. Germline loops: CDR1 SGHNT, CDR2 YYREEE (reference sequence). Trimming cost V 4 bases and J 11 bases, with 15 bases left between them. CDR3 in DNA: TGTGCCAGCAGCCCAAGGACCGGACTGGCTTTCTTT. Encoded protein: CASSPRTGLAFF.

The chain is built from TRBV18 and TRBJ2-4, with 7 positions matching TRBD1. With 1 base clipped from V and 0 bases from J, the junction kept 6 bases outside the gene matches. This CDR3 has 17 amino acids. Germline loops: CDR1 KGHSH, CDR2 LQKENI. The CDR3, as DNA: TGTGCCAGCTCACCACGGAACAGGGGCCTAGCCAAAAACATTCAGTACTTC. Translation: CASSPRNRGLAKNIQYF.

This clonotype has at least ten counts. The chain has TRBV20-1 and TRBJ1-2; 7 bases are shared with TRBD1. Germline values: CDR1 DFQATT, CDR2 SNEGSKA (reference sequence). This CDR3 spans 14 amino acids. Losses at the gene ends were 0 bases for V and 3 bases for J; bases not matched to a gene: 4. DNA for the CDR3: TGCAGTGCTAGAGATCCCAGGGGGGACTATGGCTACACCTTC. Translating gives CSARDPRGDYGYTF.

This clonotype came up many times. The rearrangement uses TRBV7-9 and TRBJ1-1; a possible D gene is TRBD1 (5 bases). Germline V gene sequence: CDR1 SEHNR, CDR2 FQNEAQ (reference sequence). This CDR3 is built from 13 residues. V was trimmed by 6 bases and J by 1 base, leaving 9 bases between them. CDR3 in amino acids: CASRTRANTEAFF. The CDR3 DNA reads TGTGCCAGCAGAACCAGGGCGAACACTGAAGCTTTCTTT.

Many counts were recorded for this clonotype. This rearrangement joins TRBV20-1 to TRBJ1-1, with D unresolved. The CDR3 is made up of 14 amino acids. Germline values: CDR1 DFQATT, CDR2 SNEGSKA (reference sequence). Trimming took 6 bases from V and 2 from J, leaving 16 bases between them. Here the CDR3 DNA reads TGCAGTGCCCGCCAGGTTGAGGGAAACACTGAAGCTTTCTTT. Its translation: CSARQVEGNTEAFF.

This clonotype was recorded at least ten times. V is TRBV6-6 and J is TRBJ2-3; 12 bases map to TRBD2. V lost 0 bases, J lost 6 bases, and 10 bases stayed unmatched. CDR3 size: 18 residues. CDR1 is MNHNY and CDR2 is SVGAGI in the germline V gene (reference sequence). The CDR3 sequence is CASSYSKFGLAGSDTQYF. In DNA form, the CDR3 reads TGTGCCAGCAGTTACTCGAAATTTGGACTAGCGGGGTCGGATACGCAGTATTTT.

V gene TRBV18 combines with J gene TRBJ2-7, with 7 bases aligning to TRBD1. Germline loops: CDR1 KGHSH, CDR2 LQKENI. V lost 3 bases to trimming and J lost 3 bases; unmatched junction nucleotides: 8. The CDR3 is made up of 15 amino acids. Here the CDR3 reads CASSPKRTGFYEQYF. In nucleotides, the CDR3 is TGTGCCAGCTCACCGAAACGGACAGGTTTCTACGAGCAGTACTTC.

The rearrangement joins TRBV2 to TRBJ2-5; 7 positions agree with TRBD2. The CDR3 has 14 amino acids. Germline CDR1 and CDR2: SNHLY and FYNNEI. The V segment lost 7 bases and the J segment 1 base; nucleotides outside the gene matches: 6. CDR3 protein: CASKRDYSQETQYF. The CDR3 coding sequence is TGTGCCAGCAAGAGGGACTACTCCCAAGAGACCCAGTACTTC. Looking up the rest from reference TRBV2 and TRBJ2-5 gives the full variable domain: EPEVTQTPSHQVTQMGQEVILRCVPISNHLYFYWYRQILGQKVEFLVSFYNNEISEKSEIFDDQFSVERPDGSNFTLKIRSTKLEDSAMYFCASKRDYSQETQYFGPGTRLLVL.

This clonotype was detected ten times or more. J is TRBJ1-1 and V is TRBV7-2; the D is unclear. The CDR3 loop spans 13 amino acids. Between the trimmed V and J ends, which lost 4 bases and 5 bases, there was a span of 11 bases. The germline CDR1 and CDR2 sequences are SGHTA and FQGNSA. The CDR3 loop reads CASSSGPGTEAFF. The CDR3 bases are TGTGCCAGCAGCTCTGGGCCCGGGACTGAAGCTTTCTTT.

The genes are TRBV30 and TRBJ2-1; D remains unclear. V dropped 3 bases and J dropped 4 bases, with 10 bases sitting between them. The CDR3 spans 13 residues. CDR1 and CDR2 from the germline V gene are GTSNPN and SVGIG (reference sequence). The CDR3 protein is CAWRLDDYNEQFF. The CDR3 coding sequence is TGTGCCTGGAGATTGGACGATTACAATGAGCAGTTCTTC.

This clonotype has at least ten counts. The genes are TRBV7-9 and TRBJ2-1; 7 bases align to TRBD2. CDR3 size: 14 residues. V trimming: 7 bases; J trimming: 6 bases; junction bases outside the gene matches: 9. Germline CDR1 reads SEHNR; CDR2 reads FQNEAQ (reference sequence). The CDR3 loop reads CASTPTSSGNEQFF. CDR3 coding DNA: TGTGCCAGCACTCCGACTAGCAGTGGCAATGAGCAGTTCTTC. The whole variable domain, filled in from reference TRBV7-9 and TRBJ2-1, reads DTGVSQNPRHKITKRGQNVTFRCDPISEHNRLYWYRQTLGQGPEFLTYFQNEAQLEKSRLLSDRFSAERPKGSFSTLEIQRTEQGDSAMYLCASTPTSSGNEQFFGPGTRLTVL.

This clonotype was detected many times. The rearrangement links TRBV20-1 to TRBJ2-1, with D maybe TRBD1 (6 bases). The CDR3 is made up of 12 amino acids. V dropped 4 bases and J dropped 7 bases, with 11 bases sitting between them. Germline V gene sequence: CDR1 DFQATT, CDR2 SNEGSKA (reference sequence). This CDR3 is CSATGHWNEQFF. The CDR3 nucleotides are TGCAGTGCTACGGGACACTGGAATGAGCAGTTCTTC.

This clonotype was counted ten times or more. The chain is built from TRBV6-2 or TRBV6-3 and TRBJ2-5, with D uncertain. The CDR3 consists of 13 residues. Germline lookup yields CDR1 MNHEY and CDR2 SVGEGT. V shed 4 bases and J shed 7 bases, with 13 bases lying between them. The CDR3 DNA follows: TGTGCCAGCAGTTGGGATGGCGTGGGGACCCAGTACTTC. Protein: CASSWDGVGTQYF.

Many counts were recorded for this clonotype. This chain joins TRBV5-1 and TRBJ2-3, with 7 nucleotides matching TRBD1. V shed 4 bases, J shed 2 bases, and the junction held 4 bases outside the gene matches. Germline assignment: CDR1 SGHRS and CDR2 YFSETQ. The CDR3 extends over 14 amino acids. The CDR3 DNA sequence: TGCGCCAGCAGCGCTGGGACAGTCACAGATACGCAGTATTTT. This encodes CASSAGTVTDTQYF.

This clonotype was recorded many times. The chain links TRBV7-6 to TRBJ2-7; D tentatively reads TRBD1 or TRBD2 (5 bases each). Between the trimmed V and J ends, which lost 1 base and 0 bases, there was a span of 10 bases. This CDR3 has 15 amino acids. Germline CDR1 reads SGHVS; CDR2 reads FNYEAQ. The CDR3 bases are TGTGCCAGCAGCTTAGACGGGGCTAGCTCCTACGAGCAGTACTTC. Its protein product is CASSLDGASSYEQYF.

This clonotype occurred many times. The CDR3 loop reads CASSPSRVAGELFF. The CDR3 DNA is TGTGCCAGCAGTCCGTCGAGGGTAGCCGGGGAGCTGTTTTTT. The chain has TRBV12-3 or TRBV12-4 and TRBJ2-2, with a weak D call TRBD2 (5 bases). Trimming removed 5 bases at V and 6 bases at J, with 13 bases between. The length of the CDR3 is 14 residues.

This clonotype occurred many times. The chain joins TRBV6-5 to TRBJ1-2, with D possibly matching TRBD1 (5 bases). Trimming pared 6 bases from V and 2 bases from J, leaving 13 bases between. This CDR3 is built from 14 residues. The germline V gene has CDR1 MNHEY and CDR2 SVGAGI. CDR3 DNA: TGTGCCAGCAGCCAAGGATGGGGGAACTATGGCTACACCTTC. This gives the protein CASSQGWGNYGYTF.

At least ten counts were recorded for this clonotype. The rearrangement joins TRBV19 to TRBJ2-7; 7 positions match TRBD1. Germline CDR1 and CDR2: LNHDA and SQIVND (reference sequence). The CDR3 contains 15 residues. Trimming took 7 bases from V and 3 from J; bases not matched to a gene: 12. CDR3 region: CASTTSLGQVYEQYF. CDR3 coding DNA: TGTGCCAGTACCACCTCCCTAGGACAGGTCTACGAGCAGTACTTC. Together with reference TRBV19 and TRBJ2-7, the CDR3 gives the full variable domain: DGGITQSPKYLFRKEGQNVTLSCEQNLNHDAMYWYRQDPGQGLRLIYYSQIVNDFQKGDIAEGYSVSREKKESFPLTVTSAQKNPTAFYLCASTTSLGQVYEQYFGPGTRLTVT.